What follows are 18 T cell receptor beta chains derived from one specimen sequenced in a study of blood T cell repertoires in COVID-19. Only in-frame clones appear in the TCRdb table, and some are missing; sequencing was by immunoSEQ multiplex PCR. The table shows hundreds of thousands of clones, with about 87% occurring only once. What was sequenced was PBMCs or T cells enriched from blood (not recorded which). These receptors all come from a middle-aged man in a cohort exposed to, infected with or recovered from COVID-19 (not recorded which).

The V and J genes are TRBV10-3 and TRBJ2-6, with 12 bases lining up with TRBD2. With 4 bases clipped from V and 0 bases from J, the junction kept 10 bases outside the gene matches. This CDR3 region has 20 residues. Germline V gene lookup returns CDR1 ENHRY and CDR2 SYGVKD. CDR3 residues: CAISGERTSGISSGANVLTF. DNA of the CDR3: TGTGCCATCAGTGGGGAACGGACTAGCGGGATTAGCTCTGGGGCCAACGTCCTGACTTTC.

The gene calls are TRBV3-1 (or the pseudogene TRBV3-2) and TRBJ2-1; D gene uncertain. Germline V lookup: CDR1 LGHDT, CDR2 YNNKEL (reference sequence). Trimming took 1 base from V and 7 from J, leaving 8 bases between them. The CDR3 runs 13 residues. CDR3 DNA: TGTGCCAGCAGCCAAGGACAATGGAATGAGCAGTTCTTC. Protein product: CASSQGQWNEQFF.

The CDR3 loop is CSARRVDTQYF. CDR3 DNA: TGCAGTGCTAGACGCGTGGATACGCAGTATTTT. The gene calls are TRBV20-1 and TRBJ2-3; D unresolved. The CDR3 contains 11 residues. Trimming took off 2 bases at V and 6 bases at J, with 6 bases between the two ends. In germline, CDR1 is DFQATT, CDR2 SNEGSKA (reference sequence).

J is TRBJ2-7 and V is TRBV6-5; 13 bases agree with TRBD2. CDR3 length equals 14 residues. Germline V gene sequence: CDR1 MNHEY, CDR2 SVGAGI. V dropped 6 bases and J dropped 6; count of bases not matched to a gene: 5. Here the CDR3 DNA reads TGTGCCAGCAGCCTGGGACTAGCGGGAACCGAGCAGTACTTC. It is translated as CASSLGLAGTEQYF.

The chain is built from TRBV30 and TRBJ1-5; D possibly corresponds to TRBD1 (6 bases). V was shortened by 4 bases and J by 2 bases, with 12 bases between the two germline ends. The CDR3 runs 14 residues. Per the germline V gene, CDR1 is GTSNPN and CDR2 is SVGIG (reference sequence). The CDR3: CAWNRGGGNQPQHF. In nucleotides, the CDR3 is TGTGCCTGGAACCGAGGGGGGGGCAATCAGCCCCAGCATTTT.

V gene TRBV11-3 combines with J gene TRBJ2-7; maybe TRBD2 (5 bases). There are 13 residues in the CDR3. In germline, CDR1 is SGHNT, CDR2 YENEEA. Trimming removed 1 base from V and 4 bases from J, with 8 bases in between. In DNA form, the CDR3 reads TGTGCCAGCAGCTTAGGGGGAGAATACGAGCAGTACTTC. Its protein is CASSLGGEYEQYF.

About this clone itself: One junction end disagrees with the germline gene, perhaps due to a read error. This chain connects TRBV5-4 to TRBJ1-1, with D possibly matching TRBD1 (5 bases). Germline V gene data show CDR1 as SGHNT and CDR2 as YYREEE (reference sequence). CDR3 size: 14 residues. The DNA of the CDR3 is TGTGCCAGCAGCACGAACACAGGTCCCCTTGAATCTTTCTTT. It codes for CASSTNTGPLESFF.

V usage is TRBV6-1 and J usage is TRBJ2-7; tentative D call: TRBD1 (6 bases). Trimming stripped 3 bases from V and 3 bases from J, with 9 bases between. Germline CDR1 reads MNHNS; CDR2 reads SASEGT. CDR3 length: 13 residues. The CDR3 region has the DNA TGTGCCAGCAGTGAGGGACACTTCTACGAGCAGTACTTC. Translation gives CASSEGHFYEQYF.

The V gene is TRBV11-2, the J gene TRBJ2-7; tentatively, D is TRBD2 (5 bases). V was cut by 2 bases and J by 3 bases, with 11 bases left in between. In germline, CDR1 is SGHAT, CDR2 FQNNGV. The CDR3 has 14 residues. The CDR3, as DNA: TGTGCCAGCAGCTTATGGGTAGGGAGCTACGAGCAGTACTTC. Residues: CASSLWVGSYEQYF.

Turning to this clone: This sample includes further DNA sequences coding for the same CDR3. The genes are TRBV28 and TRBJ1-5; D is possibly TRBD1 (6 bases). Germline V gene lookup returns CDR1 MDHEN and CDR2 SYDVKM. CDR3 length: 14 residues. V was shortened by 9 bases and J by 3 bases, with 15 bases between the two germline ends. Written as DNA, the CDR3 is TGTGCCAGTGATGATACAGGGAACAATCAGCCCCAGCATTTT. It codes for CASDDTGNNQPQHF.

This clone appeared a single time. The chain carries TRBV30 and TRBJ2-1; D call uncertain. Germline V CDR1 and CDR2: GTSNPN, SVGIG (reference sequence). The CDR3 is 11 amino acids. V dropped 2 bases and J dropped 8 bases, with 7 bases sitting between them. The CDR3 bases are TGTGCCTGGAGTCCCTTCGATGAGCAGTTCTTC. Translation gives CAWSPFDEQFF.

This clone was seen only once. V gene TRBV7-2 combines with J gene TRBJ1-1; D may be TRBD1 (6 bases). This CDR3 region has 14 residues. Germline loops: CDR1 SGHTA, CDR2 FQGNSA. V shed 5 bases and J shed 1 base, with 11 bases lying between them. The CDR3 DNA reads TGTGCCAGCAGCCGGGGGGGGGCGAACACTGAAGCTTTCTTT. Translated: CASSRGGANTEAFF.

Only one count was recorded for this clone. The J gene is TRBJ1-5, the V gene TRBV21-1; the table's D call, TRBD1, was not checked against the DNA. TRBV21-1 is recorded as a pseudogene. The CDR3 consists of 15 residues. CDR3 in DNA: TGTGCCAGCCCGATGGACAGGTGGGGCAATCAGCCCCAGCATTTT. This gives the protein CASPMDRWGNQPQHF.

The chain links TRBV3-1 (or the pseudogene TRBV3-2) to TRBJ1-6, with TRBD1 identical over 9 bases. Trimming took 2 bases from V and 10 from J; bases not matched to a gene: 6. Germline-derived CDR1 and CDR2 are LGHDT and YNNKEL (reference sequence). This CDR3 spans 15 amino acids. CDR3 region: CASSQRQGEKSPLHF. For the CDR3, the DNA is TGTGCCAGCAGCCAACGACAGGGGGAGAAATCACCCCTCCACTTT.

The CDR3: CASSLPGTLEQYF. DNA for the CDR3: TGTGCCAGCAGTCTCCCCGGGACACTCGAGCAGTACTTC. The genes are TRBV3-1 (or the pseudogene TRBV3-2) and TRBJ2-7, with a possible D match to TRBD1 (6 bases). The CDR3 consists of 13 residues. Germline-derived CDR1 and CDR2 are LGHDT and YNNKEL (reference sequence). Trimming took 6 bases from V and 6 from J, leaving 15 bases between them.

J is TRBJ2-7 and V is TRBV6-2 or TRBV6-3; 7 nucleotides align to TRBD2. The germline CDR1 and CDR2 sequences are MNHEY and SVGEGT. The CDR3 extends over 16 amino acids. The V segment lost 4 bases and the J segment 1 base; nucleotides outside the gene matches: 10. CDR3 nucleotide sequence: TGTGCCAGCAGTTCACGTTCTCCGGGACTATCCTACGAGCAGTACTTC. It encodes CASSSRSPGLSYEQYF.

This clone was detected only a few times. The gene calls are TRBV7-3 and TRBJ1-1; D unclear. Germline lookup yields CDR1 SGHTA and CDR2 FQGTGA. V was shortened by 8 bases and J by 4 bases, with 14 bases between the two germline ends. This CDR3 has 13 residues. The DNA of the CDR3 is TGTGCCAGCGGGGAGGGAGGTGCCACTGAAGCTTTCTTT. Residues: CASGEGGATEAFF.

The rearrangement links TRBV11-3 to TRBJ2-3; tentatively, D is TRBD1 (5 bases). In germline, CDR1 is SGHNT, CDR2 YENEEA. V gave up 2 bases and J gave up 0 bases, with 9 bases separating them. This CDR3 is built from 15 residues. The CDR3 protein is CASSLRAGSTDTQYF. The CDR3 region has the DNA TGTGCCAGCAGCTTAAGGGCAGGGAGCACAGATACGCAGTATTTT.